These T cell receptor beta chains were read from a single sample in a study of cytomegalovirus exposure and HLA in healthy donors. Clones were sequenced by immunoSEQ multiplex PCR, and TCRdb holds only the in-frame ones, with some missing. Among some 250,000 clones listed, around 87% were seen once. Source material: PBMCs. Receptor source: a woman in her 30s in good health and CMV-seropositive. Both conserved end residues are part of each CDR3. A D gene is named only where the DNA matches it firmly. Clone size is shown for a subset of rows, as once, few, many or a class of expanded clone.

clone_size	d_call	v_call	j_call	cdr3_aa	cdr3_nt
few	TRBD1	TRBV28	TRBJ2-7	CASSLRGQYEQYF	TGTGCCAGCAGTTTGAGGGGACAGTACGAGCAGTACTTC
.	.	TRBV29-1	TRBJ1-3	CSVAFSISRNTIYF	TGCAGCGTCGCTTTCTCGATCAGTAGAAACACCATATATTTT
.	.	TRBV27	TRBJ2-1	CASGGSGGSYNEQFF	TGTGCCAGCGGTGGCAGCGGAGGGTCTTACAATGAGCAGTTCTTC
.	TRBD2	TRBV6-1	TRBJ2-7	CASDGIPGLGYEQYF	TGTGCCAGCGACGGGATACCGGGACTAGGTTACGAGCAGTACTTC
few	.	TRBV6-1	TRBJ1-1	CASNGRQGSNTEAFF	TGTGCCAGCAACGGGCGCCAGGGGTCCAACACTGAAGCTTTCTTT
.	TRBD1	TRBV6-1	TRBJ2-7	CASFEGQGAYEQYF	TGTGCCAGCTTTGAGGGACAGGGGGCCTACGAGCAGTACTTC
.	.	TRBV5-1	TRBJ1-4	CASSPGSGQLEKLFF	TGCGCCAGCAGCCCTGGTTCCGGACAGCTTGAAAAACTGTTTTTT
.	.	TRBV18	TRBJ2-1	CASSPPKSRRYYNEQFF	TGTGCCAGCTCACCCCCCAAGTCGCGGAGGTACTACAATGAGCAGTTCTTC
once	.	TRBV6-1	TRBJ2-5	CASSGQGGETQYF	TGTGCCAGCAGTGGTCAGGGAGGAGAGACCCAGTACTTC
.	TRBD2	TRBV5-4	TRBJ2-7	CASRGGLAGGSSYEQYF	TGTGCCAGCAGGGGTGGACTAGCGGGAGGGAGCTCCTACGAGCAGTACTTC
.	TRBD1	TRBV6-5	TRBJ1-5	CASSSRGVLGQPQHF	TGTGCCAGCAGCTCCAGGGGGGTTCTTGGCCAGCCCCAGCATTTT
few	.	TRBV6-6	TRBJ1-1	CASSPPQRTEAFF	TGTGCCAGCAGCCCACCCCAGAGGACTGAAGCTTTCTTT
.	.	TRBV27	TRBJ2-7	CASAFSGRGDYEQYF	TGTGCCAGCGCTTTCTCGGGCAGGGGGGATTACGAGCAGTACTTC
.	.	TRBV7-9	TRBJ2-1	CASSFLAGTRNEQFF	TGTGCCAGCAGCTTTCTGGCGGGGACCCGCAATGAGCAGTTCTTC
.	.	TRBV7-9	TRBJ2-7	CASSLVPGGHEQYF	TGTGCCAGCAGCTTAGTCCCGGGTGGTCACGAGCAGTACTTC
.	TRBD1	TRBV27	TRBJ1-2	CASSPGTGGAPYGYTF	TGTGCCAGCAGTCCCGGGACAGGGGGCGCTCCCTATGGCTACACCTTC
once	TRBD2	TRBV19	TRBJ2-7	CASSTLAGGPLEQYF	TGTGCCAGTAGTACCTTAGCGGGAGGGCCTTTAGAGCAGTACTTC
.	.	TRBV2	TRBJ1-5	CASKPYSNQPQHF	TGTGCCAGCAAGCCTTATAGCAATCAGCCCCAGCATTTT
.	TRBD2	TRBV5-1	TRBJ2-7	CASSGFLAGGDEQYF	TGCGCCAGCAGCGGCTTCTTAGCGGGAGGGGACGAGCAGTACTTC
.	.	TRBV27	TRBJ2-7	CASSLRGGPTQGEQYF	TGTGCCAGCAGTTTAAGGGGGGGACCAACGCAAGGCGAGCAGTACTTC
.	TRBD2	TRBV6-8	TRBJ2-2	CASNALLAGSHTGELFF	TGTGCCAGCAACGCACTACTAGCGGGCTCACACACCGGGGAGCTGTTTTTT
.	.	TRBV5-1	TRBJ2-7	CASSLGVSYEQYF	TGCGCCAGCAGCTTAGGGGTATCCTACGAGCAGTACTTC